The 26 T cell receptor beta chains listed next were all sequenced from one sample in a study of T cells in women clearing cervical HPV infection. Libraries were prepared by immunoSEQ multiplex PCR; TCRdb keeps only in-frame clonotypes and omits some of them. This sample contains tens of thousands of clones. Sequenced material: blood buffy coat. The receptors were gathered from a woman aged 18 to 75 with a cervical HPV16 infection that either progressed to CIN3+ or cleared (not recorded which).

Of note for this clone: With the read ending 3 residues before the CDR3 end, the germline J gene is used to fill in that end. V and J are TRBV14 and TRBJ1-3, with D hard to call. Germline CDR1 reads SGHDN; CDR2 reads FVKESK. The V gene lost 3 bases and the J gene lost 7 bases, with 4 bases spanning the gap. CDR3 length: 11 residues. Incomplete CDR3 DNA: TGTGCCAGCAGCCAGGGCAACACC. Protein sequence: CASSQGNT. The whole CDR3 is CASSQGNTIYF.

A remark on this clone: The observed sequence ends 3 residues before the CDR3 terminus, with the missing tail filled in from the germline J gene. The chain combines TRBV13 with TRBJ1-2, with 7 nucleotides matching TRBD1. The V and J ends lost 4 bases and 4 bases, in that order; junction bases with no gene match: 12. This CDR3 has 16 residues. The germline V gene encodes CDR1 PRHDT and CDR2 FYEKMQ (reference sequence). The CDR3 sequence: CASSSKLNRGGYGYTF. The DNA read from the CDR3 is TGTGCCAGCAGCTCGAAATTAAACAGGGGCGGCTATGGC.

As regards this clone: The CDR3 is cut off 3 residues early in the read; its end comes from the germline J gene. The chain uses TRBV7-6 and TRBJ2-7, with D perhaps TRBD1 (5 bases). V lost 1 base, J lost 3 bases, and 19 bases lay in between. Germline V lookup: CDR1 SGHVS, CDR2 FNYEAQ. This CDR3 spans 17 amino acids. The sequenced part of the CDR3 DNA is TGTGCCAGCAGCTTAGAGGGGTCAGGTGCCAATTTCTACGAG. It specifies CASSLEGSGANFYE. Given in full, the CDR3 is CASSLEGSGANFYEQYF.

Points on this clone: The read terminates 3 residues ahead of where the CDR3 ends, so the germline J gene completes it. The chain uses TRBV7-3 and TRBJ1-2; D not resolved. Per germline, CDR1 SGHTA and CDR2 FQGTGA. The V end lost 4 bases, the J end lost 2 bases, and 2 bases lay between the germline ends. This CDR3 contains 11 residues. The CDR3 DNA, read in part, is TGTGCCAGCAGCTCGAACTATGGC. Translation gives CASSSNYG. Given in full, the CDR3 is CASSSNYGYTF. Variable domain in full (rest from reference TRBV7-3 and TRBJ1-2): GAGVSQTPSNKVTEKGKYVELRCDPISGHTALYWYRQSLGQGPEFLIYFQGTGAADDSGLPNDRFFAVRPEGSVSTLKIQRTERGDSAVYLCASSSNYGYTFGSGTRLTVV.

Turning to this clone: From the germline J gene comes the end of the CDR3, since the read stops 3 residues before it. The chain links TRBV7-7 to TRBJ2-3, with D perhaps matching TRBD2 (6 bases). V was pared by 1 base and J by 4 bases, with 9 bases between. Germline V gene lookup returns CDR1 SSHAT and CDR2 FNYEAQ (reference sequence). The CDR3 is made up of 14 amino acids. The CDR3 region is CASSLVRDSDTQYF. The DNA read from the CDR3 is TGTGCCAGCAGCTTAGTTAGGGACTCAGATACG.

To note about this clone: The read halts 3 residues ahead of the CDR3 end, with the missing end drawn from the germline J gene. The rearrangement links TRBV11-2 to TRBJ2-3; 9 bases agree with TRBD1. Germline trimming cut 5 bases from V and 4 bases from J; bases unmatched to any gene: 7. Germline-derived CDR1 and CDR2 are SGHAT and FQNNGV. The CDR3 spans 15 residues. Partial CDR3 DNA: TGTGCCAGCAGCCTGGGACAGGGCGGCGCAGATACG. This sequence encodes CASSLGQGGADT. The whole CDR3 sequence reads CASSLGQGGADTQYF.

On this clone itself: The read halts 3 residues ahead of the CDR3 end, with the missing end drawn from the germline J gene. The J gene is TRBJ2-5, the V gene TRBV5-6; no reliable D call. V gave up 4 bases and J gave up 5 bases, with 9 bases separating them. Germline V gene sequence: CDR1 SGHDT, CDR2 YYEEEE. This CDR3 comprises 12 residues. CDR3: CASSPTGETQYF. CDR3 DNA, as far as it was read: TGTGCCAGCAGCCCGACTGGGGAGACC.

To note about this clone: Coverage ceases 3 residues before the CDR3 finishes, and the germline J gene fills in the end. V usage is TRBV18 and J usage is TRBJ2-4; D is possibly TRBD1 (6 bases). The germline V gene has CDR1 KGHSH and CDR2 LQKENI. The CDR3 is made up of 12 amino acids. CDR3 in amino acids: CASSPQGNGQYF. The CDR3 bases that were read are TGTGCCAGCTCACCGCAGGGGAATGGT. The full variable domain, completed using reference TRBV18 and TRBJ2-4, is NAGVMQNPRHLVRRRGQEARLRCSPMKGHSHVYWYRQLPEEGLKFMVYLQKENIIDESGMPKERFSAEFPKEGPSILRIQQVVRGDSAAYFCASSPQGNGQYFGAGTRLSVL.

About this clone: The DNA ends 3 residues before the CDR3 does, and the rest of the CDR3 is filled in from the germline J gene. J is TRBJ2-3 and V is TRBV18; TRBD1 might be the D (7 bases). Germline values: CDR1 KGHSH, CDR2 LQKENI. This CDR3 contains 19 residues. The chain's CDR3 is CASSPLGRGAVLGNQPQYF. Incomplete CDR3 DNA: TGTGCCAGCTCACCACTAGGCAGGGGGGCTGTTTTGGGCAATCAGCCG. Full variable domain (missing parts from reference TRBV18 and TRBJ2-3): NAGVMQNPRHLVRRRGQEARLRCSPMKGHSHVYWYRQLPEEGLKFMVYLQKENIIDESGMPKERFSAEFPKEGPSILRIQQVVRGDSAAYFCASSPLGRGAVLGNQPQYFGPGTRLTVL.

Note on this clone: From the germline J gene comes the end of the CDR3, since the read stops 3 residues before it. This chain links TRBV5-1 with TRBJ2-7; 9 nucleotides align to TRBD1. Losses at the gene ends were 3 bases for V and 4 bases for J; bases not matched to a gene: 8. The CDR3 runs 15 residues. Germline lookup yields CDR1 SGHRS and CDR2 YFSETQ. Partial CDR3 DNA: TGCGCCAGCAGCTCTCTTCCGGGACAGGGATACGAG. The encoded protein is CASSSLPGQGYE. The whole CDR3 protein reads CASSSLPGQGYEQYF.

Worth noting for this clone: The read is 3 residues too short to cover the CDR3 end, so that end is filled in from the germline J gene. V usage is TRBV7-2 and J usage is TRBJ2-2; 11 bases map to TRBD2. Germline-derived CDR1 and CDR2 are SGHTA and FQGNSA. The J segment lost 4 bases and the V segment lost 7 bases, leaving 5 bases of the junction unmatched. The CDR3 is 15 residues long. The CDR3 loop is CASTLTSGGTGELFF. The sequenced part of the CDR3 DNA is TGTGCCAGCACCCTCACTAGCGGGGGCACCGGGGAG.

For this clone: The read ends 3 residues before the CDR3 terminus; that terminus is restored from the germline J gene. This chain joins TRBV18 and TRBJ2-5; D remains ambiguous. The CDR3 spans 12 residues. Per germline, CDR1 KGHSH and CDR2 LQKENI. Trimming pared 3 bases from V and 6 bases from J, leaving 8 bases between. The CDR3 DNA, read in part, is TGTGCCAGCTCACCTCCAGCGCAGACC. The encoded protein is CASSPPAQT. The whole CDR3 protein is CASSPPAQTQYF.

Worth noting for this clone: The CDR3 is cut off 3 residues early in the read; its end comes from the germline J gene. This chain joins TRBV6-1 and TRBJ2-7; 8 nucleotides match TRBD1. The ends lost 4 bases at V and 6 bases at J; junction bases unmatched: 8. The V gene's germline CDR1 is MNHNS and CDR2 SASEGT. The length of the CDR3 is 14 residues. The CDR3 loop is CASSGQGRYREQYF. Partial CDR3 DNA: TGTGCCAGCAGTGGACAGGGGCGGTATCGCGAG.

The CDR3 sequence: CASSWLTGMNTEAFF. CDR3 DNA, as far as it was read: TGTGCCAGCAGTTGGCTGACAGGAATGAACACTGAA. This chain links TRBV6-2 or TRBV6-3 with TRBJ1-1; D perhaps matches TRBD1 (6 bases). Read data end 3 residues before the CDR3 end; the end is taken from the germline J gene. Germline V gene lookup returns CDR1 MNHEY and CDR2 SVGEGT. Trimming cost V 4 bases and J 0 bases, with 12 bases left between them. This CDR3 comprises 15 residues.

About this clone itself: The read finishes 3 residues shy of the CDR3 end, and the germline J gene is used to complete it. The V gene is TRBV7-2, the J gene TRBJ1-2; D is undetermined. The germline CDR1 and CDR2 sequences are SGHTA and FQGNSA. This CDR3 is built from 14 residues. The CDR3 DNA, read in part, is TGTGCCAGCAGCTTTGACATGTCCACAGATACC. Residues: CASSFDMSTDT. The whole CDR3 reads CASSFDMSTDTYTF.

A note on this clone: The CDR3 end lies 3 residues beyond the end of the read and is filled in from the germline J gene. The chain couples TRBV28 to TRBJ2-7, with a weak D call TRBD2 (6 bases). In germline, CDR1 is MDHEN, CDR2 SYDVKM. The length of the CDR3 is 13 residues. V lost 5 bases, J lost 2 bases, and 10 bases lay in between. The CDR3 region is CASSKTRPYEQYF. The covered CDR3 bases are TGTGCCAGCAGTAAGACTAGACCCTACGAG.

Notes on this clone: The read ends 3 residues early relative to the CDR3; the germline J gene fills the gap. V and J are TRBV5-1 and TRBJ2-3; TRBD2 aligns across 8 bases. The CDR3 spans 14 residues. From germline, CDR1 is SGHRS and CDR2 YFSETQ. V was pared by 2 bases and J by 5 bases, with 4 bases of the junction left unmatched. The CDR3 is CASSLSGRRDTQYF. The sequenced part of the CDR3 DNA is TGCGCCAGCAGCTTAAGCGGGAGAAGAGATACG. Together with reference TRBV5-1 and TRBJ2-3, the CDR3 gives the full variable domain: KAGVTQTPRYLIKTRGQQVTLSCSPISGHRSVSWYQQTPGQGLQFLFEYFSETQRNKGNFPGRFSGRQFSNSRSEMNVSTLELGDSALYLCASSLSGRRDTQYFGPGTRLTVL.

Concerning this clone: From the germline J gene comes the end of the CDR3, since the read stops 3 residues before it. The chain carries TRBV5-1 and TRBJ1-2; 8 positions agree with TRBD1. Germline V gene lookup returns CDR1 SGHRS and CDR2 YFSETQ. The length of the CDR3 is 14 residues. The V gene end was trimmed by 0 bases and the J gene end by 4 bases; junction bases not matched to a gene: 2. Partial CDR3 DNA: TGCGCCAGCAGCTTGGCAGGGGGCAGCTATGGC. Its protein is CASSLAGGSYG. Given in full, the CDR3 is CASSLAGGSYGYTF.

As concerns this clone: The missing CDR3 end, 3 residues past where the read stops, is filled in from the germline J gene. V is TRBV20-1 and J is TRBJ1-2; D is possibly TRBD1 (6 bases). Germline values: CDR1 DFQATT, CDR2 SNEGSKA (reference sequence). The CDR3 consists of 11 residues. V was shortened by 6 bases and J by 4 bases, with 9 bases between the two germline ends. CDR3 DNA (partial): TGCAGTGCCGGACAGAGCTATGGC. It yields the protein CSAGQSYG. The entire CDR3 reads CSAGQSYGYTF.

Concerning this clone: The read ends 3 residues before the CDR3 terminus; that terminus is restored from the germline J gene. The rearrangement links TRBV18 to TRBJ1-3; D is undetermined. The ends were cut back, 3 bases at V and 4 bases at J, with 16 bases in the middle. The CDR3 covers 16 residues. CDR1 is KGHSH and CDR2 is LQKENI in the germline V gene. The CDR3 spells CASSPAAPTRGNTIYF. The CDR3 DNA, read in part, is TGTGCCAGCTCACCCGCGGCCCCTACGCGAGGAAACACC.

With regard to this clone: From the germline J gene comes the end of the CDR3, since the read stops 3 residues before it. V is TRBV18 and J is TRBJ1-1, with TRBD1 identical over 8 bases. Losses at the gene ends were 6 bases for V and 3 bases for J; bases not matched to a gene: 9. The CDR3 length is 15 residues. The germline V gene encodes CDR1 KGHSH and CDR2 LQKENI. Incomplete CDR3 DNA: TGTGCCAGCTCTCCGGGACAGGCGGGTTACACTGAA. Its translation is CASSPGQAGYTE. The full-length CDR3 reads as CASSPGQAGYTEAFF. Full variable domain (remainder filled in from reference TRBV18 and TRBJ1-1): NAGVMQNPRHLVRRRGQEARLRCSPMKGHSHVYWYRQLPEEGLKFMVYLQKENIIDESGMPKERFSAEFPKEGPSILRIQQVVRGDSAAYFCASSPGQAGYTEAFFGQGTRLTVV.

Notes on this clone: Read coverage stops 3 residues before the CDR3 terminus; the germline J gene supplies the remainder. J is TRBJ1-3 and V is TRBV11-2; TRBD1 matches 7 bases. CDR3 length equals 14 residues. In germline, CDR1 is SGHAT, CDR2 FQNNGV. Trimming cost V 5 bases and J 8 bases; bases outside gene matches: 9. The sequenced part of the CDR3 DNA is TGTGCCAGCAGCCTTGGGACAGCGGGGGACACC. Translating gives CASSLGTAGDT. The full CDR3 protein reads CASSLGTAGDTIYF.

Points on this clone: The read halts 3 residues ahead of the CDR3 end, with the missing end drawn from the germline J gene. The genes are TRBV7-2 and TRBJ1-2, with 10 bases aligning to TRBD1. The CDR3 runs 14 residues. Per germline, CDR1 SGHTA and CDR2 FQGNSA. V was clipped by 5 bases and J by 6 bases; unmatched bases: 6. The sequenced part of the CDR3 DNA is TGTGCCAGCAGCCGGGACAGGGGCAATAATGGC. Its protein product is CASSRDRGNNG. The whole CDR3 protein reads CASSRDRGNNGYTF.

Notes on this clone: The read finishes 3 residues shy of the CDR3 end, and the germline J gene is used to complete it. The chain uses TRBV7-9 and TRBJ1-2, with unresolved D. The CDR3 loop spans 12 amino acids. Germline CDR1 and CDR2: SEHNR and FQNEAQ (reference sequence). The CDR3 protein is CASEAGSDTYTF. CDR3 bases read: TGTGCCAGCGAAGCGGGGAGTGATACC. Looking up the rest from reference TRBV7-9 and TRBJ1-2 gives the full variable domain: DTGVSQNPRHKITKRGQNVTFRCDPISEHNRLYWYRQTLGQGPEFLTYFQNEAQLEKSRLLSDRFSAERPKGSFSTLEIQRTEQGDSAMYLCASEAGSDTYTFGSGTRLTVV.

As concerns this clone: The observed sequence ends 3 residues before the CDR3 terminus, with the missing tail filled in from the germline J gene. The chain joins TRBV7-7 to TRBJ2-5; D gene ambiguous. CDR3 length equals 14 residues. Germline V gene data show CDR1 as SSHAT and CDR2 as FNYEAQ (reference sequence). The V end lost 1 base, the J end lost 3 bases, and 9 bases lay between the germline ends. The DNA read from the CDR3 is TGTGCCAGCAGCTTAGGCGGTACAAAAGAGACC. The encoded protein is CASSLGGTKET. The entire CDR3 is CASSLGGTKETQYF.

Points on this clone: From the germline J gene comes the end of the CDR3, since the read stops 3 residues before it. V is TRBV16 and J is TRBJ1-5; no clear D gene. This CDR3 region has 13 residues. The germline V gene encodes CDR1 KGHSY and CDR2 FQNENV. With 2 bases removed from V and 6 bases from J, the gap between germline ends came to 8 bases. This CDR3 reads CASSQGQSQPQHF. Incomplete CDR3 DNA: TGTGCCAGCAGCCAAGGGCAGAGTCAGCCC.